The entry that follows covers one T cell receptor beta chain sequence. The antigen is unknown. This specimen belongs to a study of T cell responses to AZD1222 COVID-19 vaccine. Study results and limitations: Researchers took repertoire samples only after the peak T cell response had come.

The CDR3 extends over 13 amino acids. The V gene end was trimmed by 6 bases and the J gene end by 4 bases; junction bases not matched to a gene: 5. Assay: immunoSEQ multiplex PCR; the TCRdb copy retains only in-frame clones and omits some. Of about 170,000 clones in the sample, approximately 95% were seen once. The receptor was derived from an adult in good health. The chain is built from TRBV12-3 or TRBV12-4 and TRBJ1-1; 7 bases are shared with TRBD1. The sequenced sample was peripheral blood, obtained on day 0 of AZD1222 vaccination. In DNA, the CDR3 is TGTGCCAGCAGCTTGACAGGGAGCACTGAAGCTTTCTTT. Amino acids: CASSLTGSTEAFF.